Following are 5 T cell receptor beta chains from one sample sequenced in a study of blood T cell repertoires in COVID-19. Here immunoSEQ multiplex PCR was the method, and the copy in TCRdb shows in-frame clones only, minus some. This sample has approximately 250,000 clones; around 80% occur once, and the top ten carry around 1.5%. What was sequenced was peripheral blood. All receptors come from a woman aged 40 to 50 who had recovered from COVID-19.

The gene calls are TRBV25-1 and TRBJ2-2; 7 bases agree with TRBD1. Germline V gene sequence: CDR1 MGHDK, CDR2 SYGVNS. The CDR3 sequence is 15 residues long. Trimming took 1 base from V and 1 from J; bases not matched to a gene: 0. CDR3 loop: CASSEWTGNTGELFF. As DNA, the CDR3 is TGTGCCAGCAGTGAATGGACAGGGAACACCGGGGAGCTGTTTTTT.

For the CDR3, the DNA is TGTGCCAGCAGCCAAGATATCCGGGGTCCGGGACAGCTGAACACCGGGGAGCTGTTTTTT. It translates to CASSQDIRGPGQLNTGELFF. The V and J genes are TRBV14 and TRBJ2-2; 7 bases are shared with TRBD1. The CDR3 is made up of 20 amino acids. The junction had 14 bases not matched to a gene; V was cut back by 0 bases and J by 1 base. The germline gives CDR1 SGHDN, CDR2 FVKESK.

Notes on this clone: Other DNA sequences in this sample translate to the same CDR3. The genes are TRBV19 and TRBJ2-5; 7 bases are a match to TRBD1. In germline, CDR1 is LNHDA, CDR2 SQIVND (reference sequence). V lost 0 bases to trimming and J lost 5 bases; unmatched junction nucleotides: 0. The CDR3 spans 13 residues. The CDR3 protein is CASSIDRGETQYF. The CDR3 DNA follows: TGTGCCAGTAGTATAGACAGGGGGGAGACCCAGTACTTC.

The chain is built from TRBV19 and TRBJ2-7, with D perhaps TRBD1 (7 bases). Looked up from germline, CDR1 is LNHDA and CDR2 is SQIVND (reference sequence). V lost 6 bases, J lost 1 base, and 13 bases lay in between. CDR3 length: 14 residues. The CDR3 DNA sequence: TGTGCCAGTAGAGGCAGGGGGGCTTCCTACGAGCAGTACTTC. Residues: CASRGRGASYEQYF. The full variable domain, with the rest looked up from reference TRBV19 and TRBJ2-7, is DGGITQSPKYLFRKEGQNVTLSCEQNLNHDAMYWYRQDPGQGLRLIYYSQIVNDFQKGDIAEGYSVSREKKESFPLTVTSAQKNPTAFYLCASRGRGASYEQYFGPGTRLTVT.

The chain links TRBV11-2 to TRBJ1-4; 12 bases are shared with TRBD1. Losses at the gene ends were 1 base for V and 3 bases for J; bases not matched to a gene: 3. Germline assignment: CDR1 SGHAT and CDR2 FQNNGV. The CDR3 length is 17 residues. The CDR3 DNA sequence: TGTGCCAGCAGCTTAGGGGGACAGGGGGCCCCTAATGAAAAACTGTTTTTT. Encoded protein: CASSLGGQGAPNEKLFF.